This TCR beta chain was identified during a study of metastatic and nonmetastatic thyroid tumors. For the study at large: Malignant and benign thyroid patients had repertoires compared in peripheral blood and tumor or nodule tissue. Regarding the study as a whole: Significantly greater TCR beta diversity was reportedly found in malignant thyroid tumors than in benign nodules (in blood and tumor).

This clone was seen at least ten times. Antigen specificity is unknown. How the authors handled the data: A classifier for distant metastasis in papillary thyroid cancer was constructed using CDR3 differences observed across clinicopathological groups. TCRdb re-called clones via MiXCR from the PCR reads. These V and J calls derive from TCRdb rather than the authors' analysis. The data contain over 13,000 clones, less than 25% of them seen just once; the ten biggest clones take up around 8%. No treatment of any kind had been given to any patient before thyroid surgery. CDR1 and CDR2 (germline): ENHRY, SYGVKD. The CDR3 covers 12 residues. The trim removed 9 bases at V and 6 bases at J, leaving 5 bases unmatched.

The rearrangement joins TRBV10-3 to TRBJ2-1; TRBD2 aligns across 7 bases. The TCR comes from a female donor with papillary thyroid cancer or a benign thyroid nodule (not recorded which). Some clones in this sample may be carry-over from other donors' samples. Material: blood. The CDR3 DNA reads TGTGCCATAAGGGACTACCCCAATGAGCAGTTCTTC. Translating gives CAIRDYPNEQFF.